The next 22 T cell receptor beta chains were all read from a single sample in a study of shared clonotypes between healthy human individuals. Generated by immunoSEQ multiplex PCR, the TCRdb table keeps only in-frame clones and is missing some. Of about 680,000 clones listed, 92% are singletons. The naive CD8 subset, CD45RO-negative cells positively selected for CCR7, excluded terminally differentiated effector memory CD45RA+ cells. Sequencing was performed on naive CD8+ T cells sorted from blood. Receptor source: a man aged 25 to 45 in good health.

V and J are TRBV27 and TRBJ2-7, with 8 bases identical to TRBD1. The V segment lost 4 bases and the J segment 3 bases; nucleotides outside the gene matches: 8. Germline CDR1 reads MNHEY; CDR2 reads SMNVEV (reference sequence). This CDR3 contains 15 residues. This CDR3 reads CASSYGTGQFYEQYF. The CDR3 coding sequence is TGTGCCAGCAGTTACGGGACAGGACAATTCTACGAGCAGTACTTC.

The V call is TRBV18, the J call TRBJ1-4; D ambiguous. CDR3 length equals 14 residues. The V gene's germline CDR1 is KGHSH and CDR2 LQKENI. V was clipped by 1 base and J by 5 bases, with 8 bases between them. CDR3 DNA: TGTGCCAGCTCACCACTGGTTAGCAATGAAAAACTGTTTTTT. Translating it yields CASSPLVSNEKLFF.

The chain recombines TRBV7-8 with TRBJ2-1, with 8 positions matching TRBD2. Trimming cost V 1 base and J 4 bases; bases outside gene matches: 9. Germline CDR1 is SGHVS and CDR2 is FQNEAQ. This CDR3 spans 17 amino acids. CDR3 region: CASSLGLRGGLYNEQFF. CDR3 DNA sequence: TGTGCCAGCAGCTTAGGACTTCGGGGGGGTCTTTACAATGAGCAGTTCTTC.

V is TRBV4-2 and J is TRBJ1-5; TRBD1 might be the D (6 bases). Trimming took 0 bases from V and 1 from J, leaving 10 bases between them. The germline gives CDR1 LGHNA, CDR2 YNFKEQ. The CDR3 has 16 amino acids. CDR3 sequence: CASSQEAGASNQPQHF. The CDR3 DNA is TGTGCCAGCAGCCAAGAAGCAGGGGCGAGCAATCAGCCCCAGCATTTT.

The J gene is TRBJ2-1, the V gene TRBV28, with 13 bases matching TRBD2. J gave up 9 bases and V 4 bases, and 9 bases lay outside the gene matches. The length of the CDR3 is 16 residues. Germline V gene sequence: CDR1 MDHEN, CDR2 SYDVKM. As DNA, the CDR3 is TGTGCCAGCAGTTCTGGACTAGCGGGAGATTTCGGTGAGCAGTTCTTC. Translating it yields CASSSGLAGDFGEQFF. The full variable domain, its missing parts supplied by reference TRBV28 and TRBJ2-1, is DVKVTQSSRYLVKRTGEKVFLECVQDMDHENMFWYRQDPGLGLRLIYFSYDVKMKEKGDIPEGYSVSREKKERFSLILESASTNQTSMYLCASSSGLAGDFGEQFFGPGTRLTVL.

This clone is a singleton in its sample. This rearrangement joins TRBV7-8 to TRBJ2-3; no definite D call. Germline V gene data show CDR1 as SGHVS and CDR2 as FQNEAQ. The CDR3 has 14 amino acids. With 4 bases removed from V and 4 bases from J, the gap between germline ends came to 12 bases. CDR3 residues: CASSSNLAADTQYF. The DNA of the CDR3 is TGTGCCAGCAGCTCCAACCTTGCGGCAGATACGCAGTATTTT.

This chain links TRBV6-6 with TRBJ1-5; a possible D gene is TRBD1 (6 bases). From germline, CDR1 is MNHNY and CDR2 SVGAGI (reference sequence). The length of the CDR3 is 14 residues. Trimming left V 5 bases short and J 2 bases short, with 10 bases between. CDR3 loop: CASSPRQGNQPQHF. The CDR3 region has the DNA TGTGCCAGCAGTCCCAGACAGGGCAATCAGCCCCAGCATTTT.

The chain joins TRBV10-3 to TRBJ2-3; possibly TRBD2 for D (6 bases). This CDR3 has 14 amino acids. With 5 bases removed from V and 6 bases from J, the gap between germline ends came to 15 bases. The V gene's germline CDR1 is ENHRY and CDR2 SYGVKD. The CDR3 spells CAISPGLARDTQYF. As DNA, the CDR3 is TGTGCCATCAGTCCGGGACTCGCTAGGGATACGCAGTATTTT.

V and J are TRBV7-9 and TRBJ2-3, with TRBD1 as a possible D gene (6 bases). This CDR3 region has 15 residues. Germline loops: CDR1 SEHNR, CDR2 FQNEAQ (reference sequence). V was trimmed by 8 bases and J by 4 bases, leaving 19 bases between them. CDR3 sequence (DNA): TGTGCCAGCTTCTTACGGAGGCAGGGGCCAGATACGCAGTATTTT. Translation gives CASFLRRQGPDTQYF.

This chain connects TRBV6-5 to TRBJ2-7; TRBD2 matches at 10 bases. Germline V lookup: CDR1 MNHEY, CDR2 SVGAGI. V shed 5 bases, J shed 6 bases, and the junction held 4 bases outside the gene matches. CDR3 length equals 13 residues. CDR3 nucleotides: TGTGCCAGCAGTGCCGGGACTAGCGTCGAGCAGTACTTC. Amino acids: CASSAGTSVEQYF.

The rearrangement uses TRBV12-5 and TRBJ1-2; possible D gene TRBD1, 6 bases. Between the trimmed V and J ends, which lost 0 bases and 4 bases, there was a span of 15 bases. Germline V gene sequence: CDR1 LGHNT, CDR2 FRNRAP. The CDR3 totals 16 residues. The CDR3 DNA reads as TGTGCTAGTGGTTTGGTCGGCCCCCCGGACAGCTATGGCTACACCTTC. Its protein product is CASGLVGPPDSYGYTF.

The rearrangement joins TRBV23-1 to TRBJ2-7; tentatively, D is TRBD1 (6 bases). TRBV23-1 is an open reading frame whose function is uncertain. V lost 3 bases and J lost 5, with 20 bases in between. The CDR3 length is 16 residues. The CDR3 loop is CASSHLHRVSRHEQYF. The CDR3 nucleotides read TGCGCCAGCAGTCACCTACACAGGGTATCAAGGCACGAGCAGTACTTC.

The CDR3 sequence: CATSDTSGSSDEQFF. The CDR3 DNA follows: TGTGCCACCAGCGATACTAGCGGGAGTTCCGATGAGCAGTTCTTC. The V gene is TRBV15, the J gene TRBJ2-1; 11 nucleotides line up with TRBD2. The V gene's germline CDR1 is LNHNV and CDR2 YYDKDF (reference sequence). The CDR3 consists of 15 residues. V shed 5 bases, J shed 8 bases, and the junction held 8 bases outside the gene matches.

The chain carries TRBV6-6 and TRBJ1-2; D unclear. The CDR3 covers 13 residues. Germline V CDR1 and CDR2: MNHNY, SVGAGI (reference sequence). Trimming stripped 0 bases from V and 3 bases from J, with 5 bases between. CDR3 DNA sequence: TGTGCCAGCAGTTACTCCACAGACTATGGCTACACCTTC. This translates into CASSYSTDYGYTF.

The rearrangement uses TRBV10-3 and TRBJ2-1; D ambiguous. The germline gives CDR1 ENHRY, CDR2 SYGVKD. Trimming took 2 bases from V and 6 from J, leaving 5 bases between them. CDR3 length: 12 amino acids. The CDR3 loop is CAISEPSNEQFF. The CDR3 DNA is TGTGCCATCAGTGAGCCATCCAATGAGCAGTTCTTC.

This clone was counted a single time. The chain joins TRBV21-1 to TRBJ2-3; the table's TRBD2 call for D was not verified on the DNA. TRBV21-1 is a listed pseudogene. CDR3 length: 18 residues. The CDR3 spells CASSQGCGSHKSTDTQYF. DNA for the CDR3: TGTGCCAGCAGCCAAGGGTGCGGCTCCCATAAATCCACAGATACGCAGTATTTT.

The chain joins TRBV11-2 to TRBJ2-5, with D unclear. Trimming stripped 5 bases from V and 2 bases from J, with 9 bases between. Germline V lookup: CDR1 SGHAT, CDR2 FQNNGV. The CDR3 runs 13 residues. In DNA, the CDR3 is TGTGCCAGCAGCCTCCAACCTCAAGAGACCCAGTACTTC. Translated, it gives CASSLQPQETQYF.

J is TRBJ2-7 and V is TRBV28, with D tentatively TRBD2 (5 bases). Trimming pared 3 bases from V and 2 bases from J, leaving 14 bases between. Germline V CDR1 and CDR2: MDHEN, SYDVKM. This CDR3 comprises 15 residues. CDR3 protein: CASSLTGINAYEQYF. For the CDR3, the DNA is TGTGCCAGCAGTTTGACCGGGATTAACGCCTACGAGCAGTACTTC.

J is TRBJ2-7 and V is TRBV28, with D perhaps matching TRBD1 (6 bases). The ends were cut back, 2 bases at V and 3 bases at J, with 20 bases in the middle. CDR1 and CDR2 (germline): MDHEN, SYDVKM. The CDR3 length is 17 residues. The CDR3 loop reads CASSLNWGREAFYEQYF. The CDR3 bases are TGTGCCAGCAGTTTAAATTGGGGGCGAGAGGCATTCTACGAGCAGTACTTC.

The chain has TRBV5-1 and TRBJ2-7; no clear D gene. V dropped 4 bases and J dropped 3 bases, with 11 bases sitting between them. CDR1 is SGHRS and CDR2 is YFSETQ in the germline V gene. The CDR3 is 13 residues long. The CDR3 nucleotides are TGCGCCAGCAGCCAAGGACCGATCTACGAGCAGTACTTC. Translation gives CASSQGPIYEQYF.

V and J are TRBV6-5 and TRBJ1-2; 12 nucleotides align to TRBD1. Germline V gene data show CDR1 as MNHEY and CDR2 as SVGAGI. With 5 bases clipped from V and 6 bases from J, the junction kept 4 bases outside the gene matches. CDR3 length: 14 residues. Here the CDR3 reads CASSGGTGGNGYTF. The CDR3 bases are TGTGCCAGCAGTGGCGGGACAGGGGGCAATGGCTACACCTTC.

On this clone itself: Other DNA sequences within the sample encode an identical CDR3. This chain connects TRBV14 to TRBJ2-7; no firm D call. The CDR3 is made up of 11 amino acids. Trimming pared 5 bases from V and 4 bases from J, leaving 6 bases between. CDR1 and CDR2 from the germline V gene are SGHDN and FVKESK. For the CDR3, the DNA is TGTGCCAGCAGCGTGGGGTACGAGCAGTACTTC. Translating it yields CASSVGYEQYF.